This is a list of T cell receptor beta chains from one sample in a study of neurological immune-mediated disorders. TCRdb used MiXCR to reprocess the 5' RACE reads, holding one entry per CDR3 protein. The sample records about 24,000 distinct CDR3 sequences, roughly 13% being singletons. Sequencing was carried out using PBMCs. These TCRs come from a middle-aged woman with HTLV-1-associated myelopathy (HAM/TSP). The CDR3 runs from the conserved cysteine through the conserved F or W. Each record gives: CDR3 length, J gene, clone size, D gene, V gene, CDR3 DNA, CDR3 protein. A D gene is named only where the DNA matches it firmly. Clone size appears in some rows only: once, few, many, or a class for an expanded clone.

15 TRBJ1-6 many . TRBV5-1 TGCGCCAGCAGCTTGGGGGTGTTGAATAATTCACCCCTCCACTTT CASSLGVLNNSPLHF
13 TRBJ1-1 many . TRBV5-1 TGCGCCAGCAGCATGGTGGCGAACACTGAAGCTTTCTTT CASSMVANTEAFF
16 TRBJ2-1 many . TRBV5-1 TGCGCCAGCAGCGATGTTCGCTACTCCTCCTACAATGAGCAGTTCTTC CASSDVRYSSYNEQFF
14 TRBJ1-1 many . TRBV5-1 TGCGCCAGCAGCTTTGATCTGGTGAACACTGAAGCTTTCTTT CASSFDLVNTEAFF
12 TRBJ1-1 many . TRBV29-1 TGCAGCGCCGTCTTAGGTAACACTGAAGCTTTCTTT CSAVLGNTEAFF
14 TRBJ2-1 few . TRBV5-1 TGCGCCAGCAGCTTGGCGGTCCGAGGCAATGAGCAGTTCTTC CASSLAVRGNEQFF
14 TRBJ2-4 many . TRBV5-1 TGCGCCAGCAGCTTGGAGATAGCCAAAAACATTCAGTACTTC CASSLEIAKNIQYF
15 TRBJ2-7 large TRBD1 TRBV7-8 TGTGCCAGCAGCTCTTGGACAGGTTCGGTCTCCGAGCATTACTTC CASSSWTGSVSEHYF
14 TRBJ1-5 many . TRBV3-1 TGTGCCAGCAGCCAGGGGCTGAAGGATCAGCCCCAGCATTTT CASSQGLKDQPQHF
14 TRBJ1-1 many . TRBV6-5 TGTGCCAGCAGTCGTCTAGACATGAACACTGAAGCTTTCTTT CASSRLDMNTEAFF
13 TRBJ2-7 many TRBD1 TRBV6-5 TGTGCCAGCAGGGGGACAGAATCCTACGAGCAGTACTTC CASRGTESYEQYF
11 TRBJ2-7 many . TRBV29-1 TGCAGCGTTGAACGGCACTACGAGCAGTACTTC CSVERHYEQYF
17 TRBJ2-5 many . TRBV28 TGTGCCAGCAGTTTCCCCCTCTCCACAGGGAGTAAGGAGACCCAGTACTTC CASSFPLSTGSKETQYF
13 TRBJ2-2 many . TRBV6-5 TGTGCCAGCAGTCACTGGGGCACCGGGGAGCTGTTTTTT CASSHWGTGELFF
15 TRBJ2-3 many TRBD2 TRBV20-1 TGCAGTGCTAGAGAACTAGCGACTGGGGCAGATACGCAGTATTTT CSARELATGADTQYF
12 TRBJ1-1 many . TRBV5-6 TGTGCCAGCAGATCACAGGGTTTTGAAGCTTTCTTT CASRSQGFEAFF
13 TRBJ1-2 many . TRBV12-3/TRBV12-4 TGTGCCAGCAGTCGCCTTGGGGAGGACGGCTACACCTTC CASSRLGEDGYTF
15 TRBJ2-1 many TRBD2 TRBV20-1 TGCAGTGCCGTCCATTTAGCGGGGGGGGTTGATGAGCAGTTCTTC CSAVHLAGGVDEQFF
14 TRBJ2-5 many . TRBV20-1 TGCAGTGCTCCTAGACGGGGGGCACAAGAGACCCAGTACTTC CSAPRRGAQETQYF
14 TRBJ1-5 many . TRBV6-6 TGTGCCAGCATCCTGGGGGGAGGAAATCAGCCCCAGCATTTT CASILGGGNQPQHF
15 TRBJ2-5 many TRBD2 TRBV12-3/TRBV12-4 TGTGCCAGCAGCCCCCCGGGACTAGCCGCGGTGACCCAGTACTTC CASSPPGLAAVTQYF
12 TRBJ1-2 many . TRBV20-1 TGCAGTGCTACCTCGGACAATTGGGGCTACACCTTC CSATSDNWGYTF
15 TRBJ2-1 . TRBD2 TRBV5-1 TGCGCCAGCTTGGATGGAGCGGGGGGTTACAATGAGCAGTTCTTC CASLDGAGGYNEQFF
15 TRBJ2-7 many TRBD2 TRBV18 TGTGCCAGCTCACCGTTAGGGACTACCGAAAGCGAGCAGTACTTC CASSPLGTTESEQYF
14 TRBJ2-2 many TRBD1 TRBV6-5 TGTGCCAGCAGTATTACAGGGGCCCTCGGGGAGCTGTTTTTT CASSITGALGELFF
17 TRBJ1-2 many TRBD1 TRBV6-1 TGTGCCAGCAGTGAAGATTGGAATAGGGGGCGCCTCTATGGCTACACCTTC CASSEDWNRGRLYGYTF
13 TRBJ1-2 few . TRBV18 TGTGCCAGCTCACCGCGCTCTGACTATGGCTACACCTTC CASSPRSDYGYTF